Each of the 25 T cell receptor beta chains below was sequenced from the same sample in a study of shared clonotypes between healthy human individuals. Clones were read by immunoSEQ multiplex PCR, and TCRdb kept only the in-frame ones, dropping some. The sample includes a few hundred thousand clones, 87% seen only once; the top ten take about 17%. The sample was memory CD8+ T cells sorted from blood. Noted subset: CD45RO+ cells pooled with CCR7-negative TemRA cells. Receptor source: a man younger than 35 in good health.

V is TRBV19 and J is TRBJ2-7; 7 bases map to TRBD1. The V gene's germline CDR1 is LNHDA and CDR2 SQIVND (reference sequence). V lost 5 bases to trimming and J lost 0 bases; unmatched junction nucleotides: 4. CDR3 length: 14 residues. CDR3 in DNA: TGTGCCAGTAGTGGACAGGCCAACTCCTACGAGCAGTACTTC. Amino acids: CASSGQANSYEQYF.

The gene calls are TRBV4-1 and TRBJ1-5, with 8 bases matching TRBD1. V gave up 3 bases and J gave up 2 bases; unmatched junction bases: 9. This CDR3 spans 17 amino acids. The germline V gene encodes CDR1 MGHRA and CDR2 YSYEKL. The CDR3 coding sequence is TGCGCCAGCAGCCAGGAGACAGGGGAGTTAGGCAATCAGCCCCAGCATTTT. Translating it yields CASSQETGELGNQPQHF.

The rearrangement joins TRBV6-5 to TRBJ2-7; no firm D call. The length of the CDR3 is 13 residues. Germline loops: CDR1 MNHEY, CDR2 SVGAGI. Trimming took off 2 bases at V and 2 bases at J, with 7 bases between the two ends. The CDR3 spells CASSYDAAYEQYF. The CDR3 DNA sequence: TGTGCCAGCAGTTACGACGCCGCCTACGAGCAGTACTTC.

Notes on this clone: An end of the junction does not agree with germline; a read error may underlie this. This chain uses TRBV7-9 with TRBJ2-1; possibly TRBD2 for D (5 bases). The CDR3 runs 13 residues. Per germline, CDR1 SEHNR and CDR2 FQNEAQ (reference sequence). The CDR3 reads CASSPDSDNEQFF. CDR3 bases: TGTGCCAGCAGCCCGGACTCCGACAATGAGCAGTTCTTC.

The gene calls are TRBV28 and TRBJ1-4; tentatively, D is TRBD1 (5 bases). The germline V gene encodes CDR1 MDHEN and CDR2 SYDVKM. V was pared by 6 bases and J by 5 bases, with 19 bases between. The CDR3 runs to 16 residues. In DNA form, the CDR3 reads TGTGCCAGCAGCCAAGGGGAGTTGGGCGTAAATGAAAAACTGTTTTTT. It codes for CASSQGELGVNEKLFF.

CDR3 DNA: TGTGCCAGCAGTTCCCCAACAGGAGCCTACGAGCAGTACTTC. The encoded protein is CASSSPTGAYEQYF. The V gene is TRBV28, the J gene TRBJ2-7; TRBD1 might be the D (5 bases). From germline, CDR1 is MDHEN and CDR2 SYDVKM. This CDR3 region has 14 residues. V lost 4 bases and J lost 2, with 12 bases in between. The whole variable domain, filled in from reference TRBV28 and TRBJ2-7, reads DVKVTQSSRYLVKRTGEKVFLECVQDMDHENMFWYRQDPGLGLRLIYFSYDVKMKEKGDIPEGYSVSREKKERFSLILESASTNQTSMYLCASSSPTGAYEQYFGPGTRLTVT.

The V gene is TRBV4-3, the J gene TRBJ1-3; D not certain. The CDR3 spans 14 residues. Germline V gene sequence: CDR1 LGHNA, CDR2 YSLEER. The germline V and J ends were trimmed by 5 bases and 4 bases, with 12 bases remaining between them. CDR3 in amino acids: CASSDLSSGNTIYF. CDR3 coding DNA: TGCGCCAGCAGCGATCTGTCCTCGGGAAACACCATATATTTT.

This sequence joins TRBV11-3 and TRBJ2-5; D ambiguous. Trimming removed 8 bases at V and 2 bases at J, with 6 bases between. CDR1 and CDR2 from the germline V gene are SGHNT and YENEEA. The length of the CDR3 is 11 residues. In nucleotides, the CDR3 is TGTGCCAGCCGAATTCAAGAGACCCAGTACTTC. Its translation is CASRIQETQYF.

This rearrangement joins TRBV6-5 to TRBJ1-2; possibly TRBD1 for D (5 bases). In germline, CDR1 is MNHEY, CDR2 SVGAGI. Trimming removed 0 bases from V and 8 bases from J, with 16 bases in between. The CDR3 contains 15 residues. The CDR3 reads CASSYSGPELSGYTF. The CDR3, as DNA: TGTGCCAGCAGTTACTCGGGGCCGGAGTTATCCGGCTACACCTTC.

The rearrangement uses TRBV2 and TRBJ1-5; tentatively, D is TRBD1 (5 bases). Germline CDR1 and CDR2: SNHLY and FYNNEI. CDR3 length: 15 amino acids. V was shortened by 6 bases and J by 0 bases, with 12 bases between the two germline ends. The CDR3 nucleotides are TGTGCCAGCAGCTCAGGGCCGGATAGCAATCAGCCCCAGCATTTT. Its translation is CASSSGPDSNQPQHF.

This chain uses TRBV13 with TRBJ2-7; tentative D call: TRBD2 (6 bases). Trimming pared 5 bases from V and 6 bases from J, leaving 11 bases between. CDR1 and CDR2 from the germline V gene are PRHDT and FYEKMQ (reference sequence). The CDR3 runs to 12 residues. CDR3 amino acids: CASSGTFTEQYF. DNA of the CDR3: TGTGCCAGCAGCGGGACTTTCACCGAGCAGTACTTC.

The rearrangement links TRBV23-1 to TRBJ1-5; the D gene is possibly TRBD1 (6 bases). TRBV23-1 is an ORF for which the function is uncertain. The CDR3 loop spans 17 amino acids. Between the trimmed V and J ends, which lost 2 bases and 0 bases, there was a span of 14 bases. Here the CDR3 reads CASSQARGGYSNQPQHF. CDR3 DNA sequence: TGCGCCAGCAGTCAAGCCAGGGGAGGGTATAGCAATCAGCCCCAGCATTTT.

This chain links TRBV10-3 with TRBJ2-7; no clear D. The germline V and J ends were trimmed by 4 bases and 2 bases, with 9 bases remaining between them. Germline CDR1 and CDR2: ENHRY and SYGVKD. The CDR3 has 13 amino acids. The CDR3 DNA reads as TGTGCCATCAGTGGATGGGGTACCTACGAGCAGTACTTC. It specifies CAISGWGTYEQYF.

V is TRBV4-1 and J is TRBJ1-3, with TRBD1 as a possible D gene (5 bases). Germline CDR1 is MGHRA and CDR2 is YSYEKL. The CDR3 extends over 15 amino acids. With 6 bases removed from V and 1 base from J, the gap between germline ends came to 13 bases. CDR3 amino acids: CASRPGWGSGNTIYF. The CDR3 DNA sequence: TGCGCCAGCAGACCAGGATGGGGGTCTGGAAACACCATATATTTT.

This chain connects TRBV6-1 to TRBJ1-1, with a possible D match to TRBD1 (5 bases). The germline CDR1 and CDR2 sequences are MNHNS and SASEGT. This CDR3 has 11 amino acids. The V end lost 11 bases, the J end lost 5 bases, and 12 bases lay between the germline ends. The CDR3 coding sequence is TGTGCCGGGGGTAAGGGGACTGAAGCTTTCTTT. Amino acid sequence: CAGGKGTEAFF.

The DNA for the CDR3 is TGCAGCGTTGAGACGGGACTAGCGGGGGGACCAAGCTCCTACAATGAGCAGTTCTTC. Encoded protein: CSVETGLAGGPSSYNEQFF. The chain employs TRBV29-1 and TRBJ2-1, with 15 bases matching TRBD2. The CDR3 spans 19 residues. Germline trimming cut 3 bases from V and 0 bases from J; bases unmatched to any gene: 9. CDR1 SQVTM and CDR2 ANQGSEA come from the germline V gene.

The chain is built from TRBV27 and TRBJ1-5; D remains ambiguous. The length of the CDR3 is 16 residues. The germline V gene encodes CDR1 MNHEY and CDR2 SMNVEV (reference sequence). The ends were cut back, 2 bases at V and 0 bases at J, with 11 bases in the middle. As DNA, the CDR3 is TGTGCCAGCAGTTTAAGGGCAGCCGATAGCAATCAGCCCCAGCATTTT. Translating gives CASSLRAADSNQPQHF.

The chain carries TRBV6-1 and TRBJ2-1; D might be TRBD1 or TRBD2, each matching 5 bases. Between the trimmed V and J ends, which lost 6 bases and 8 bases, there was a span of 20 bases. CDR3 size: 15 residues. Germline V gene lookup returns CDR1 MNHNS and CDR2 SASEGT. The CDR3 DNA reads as TGTGCCAGCAGGACCGGGACCCTCCTTGTGGATGAGCAGTTCTTC. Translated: CASRTGTLLVDEQFF.

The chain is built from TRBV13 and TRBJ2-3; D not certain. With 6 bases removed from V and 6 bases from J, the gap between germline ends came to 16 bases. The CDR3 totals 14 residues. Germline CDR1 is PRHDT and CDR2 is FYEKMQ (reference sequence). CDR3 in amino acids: CASRIRPGADTQYF. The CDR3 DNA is TGTGCCAGCAGAATTCGCCCGGGTGCCGATACGCAGTATTTT.

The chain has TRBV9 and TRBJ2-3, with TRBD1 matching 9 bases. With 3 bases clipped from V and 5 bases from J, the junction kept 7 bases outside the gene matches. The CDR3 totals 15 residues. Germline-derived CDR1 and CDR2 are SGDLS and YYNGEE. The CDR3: CASSDGTGREDTQYF. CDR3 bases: TGTGCCAGCAGCGACGGGACAGGGCGTGAAGATACGCAGTATTTT. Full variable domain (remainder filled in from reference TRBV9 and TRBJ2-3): DSGVTQTPKHLITATGQRVTLRCSPRSGDLSVYWYQQSLDQGLQFLIQYYNGEERAKGNILERFSAQQFPDLHSELNLSSLELGDSALYFCASSDGTGREDTQYFGPGTRLTVL.

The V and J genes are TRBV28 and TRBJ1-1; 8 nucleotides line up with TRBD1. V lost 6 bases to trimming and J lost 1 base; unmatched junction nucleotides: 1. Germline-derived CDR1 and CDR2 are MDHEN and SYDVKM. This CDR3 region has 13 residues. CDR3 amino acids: CASRGQENTEAFF. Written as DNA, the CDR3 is TGTGCCAGCAGGGGACAGGAGAACACTGAAGCTTTCTTT.

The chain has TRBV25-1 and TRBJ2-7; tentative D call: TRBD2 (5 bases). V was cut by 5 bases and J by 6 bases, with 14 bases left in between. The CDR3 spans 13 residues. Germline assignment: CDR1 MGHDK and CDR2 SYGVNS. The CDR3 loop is CASSTARGIEQYF. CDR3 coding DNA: TGTGCCAGCAGTACCGCCCGGGGTATCGAGCAGTACTTC.

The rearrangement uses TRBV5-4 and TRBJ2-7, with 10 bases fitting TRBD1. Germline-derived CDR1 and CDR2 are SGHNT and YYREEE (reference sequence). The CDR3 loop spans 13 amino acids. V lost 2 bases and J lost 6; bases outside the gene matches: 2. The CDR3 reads CASSFGQGVEQYF. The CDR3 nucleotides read TGTGCCAGCAGCTTCGGACAGGGGGTCGAGCAGTACTTC.

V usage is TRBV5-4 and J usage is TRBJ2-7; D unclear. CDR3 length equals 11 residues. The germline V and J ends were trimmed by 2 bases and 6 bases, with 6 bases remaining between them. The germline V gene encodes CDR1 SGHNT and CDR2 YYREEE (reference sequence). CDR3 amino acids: CASSFLAEQYF. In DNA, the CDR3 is TGTGCCAGCAGCTTTCTGGCCGAGCAGTACTTC.

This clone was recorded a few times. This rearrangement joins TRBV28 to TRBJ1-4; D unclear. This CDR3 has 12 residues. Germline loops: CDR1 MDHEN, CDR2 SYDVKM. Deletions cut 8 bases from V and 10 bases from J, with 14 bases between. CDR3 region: CASGFSGGKLFF. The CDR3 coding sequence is TGTGCCAGCGGGTTTTCGGGCGGAAAACTGTTTTTT.